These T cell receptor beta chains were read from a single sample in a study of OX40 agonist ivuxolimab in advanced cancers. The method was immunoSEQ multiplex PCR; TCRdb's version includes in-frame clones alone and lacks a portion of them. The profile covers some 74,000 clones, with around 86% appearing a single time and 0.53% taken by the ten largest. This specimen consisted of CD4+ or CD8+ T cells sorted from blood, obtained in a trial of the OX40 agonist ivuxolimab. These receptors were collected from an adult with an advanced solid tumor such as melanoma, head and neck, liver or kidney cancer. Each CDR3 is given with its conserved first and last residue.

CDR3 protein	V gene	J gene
CASSYSASLDEQFF	TRBV6-6	TRBJ2-1
CASSRGVAGGSAYEQYF	TRBV19	TRBJ2-7
CASSLRGGQAGANVLTF	TRBV7-2	TRBJ2-6
CASSPGAGLAASYEQYF	TRBV7-2	TRBJ2-7
CASSSVAYEQYF	TRBV14	TRBJ2-7
CASSLIRDRGNTEAFF	TRBV7-8	TRBJ1-1
CASSIMGGTTYEQYF	TRBV19	TRBJ2-7
CASSLGGQTNQPQHF	TRBV7-8	TRBJ1-5
CASSLGHIYEQYF	TRBV7-2	.
CASSLSVTNTEAFF	TRBV5-1	TRBJ1-1
CASSLDQSNTEAFF	TRBV7-2	TRBJ1-1
CASSPSGTGFRNEQYF	TRBV7-9	TRBJ2-7
CAISGQGTYEQYF	TRBV10-3	TRBJ2-7
CASRTGTADAFF	TRBV6-6	TRBJ1-1
CAGKLGITDTQYF	TRBV2	TRBJ2-3
CASSYSIQMSRNTIYF	TRBV6-5	TRBJ1-3
CATSRVGEGRSYNEQFF	TRBV15	TRBJ2-1
CASSLGPGTSTDTQYF	TRBV5-6	TRBJ2-3